The present T cell receptor beta chain was sequenced within a study of blood T cell repertoires in COVID-19. The junction had 4 bases not matched to a gene; V was cut back by 4 bases and J by 4 bases. The CDR3 has 15 amino acids. Germline CDR1 and CDR2: LGHDT and YNNKEL (reference sequence). In the authors' workflow: It was from reference gene primer amplification that nucleated cell counts were estimated. The repertoire was sequenced with immunoSEQ multiplex PCR; TCRdb's copy has only in-frame clones and lacks some. V and J calls plus clone size are reproduced from that table; the DNA served to infer D and trimming. The profile shows 220,000 or so clones, 82% of them singletons. In Cohort 3, a recovered donor had either two negative PCRs, clearance, or symptom resolution.

The chain carries TRBV3-1 (or the pseudogene TRBV3-2) and TRBJ1-4; TRBD1 aligns across 9 bases. The TCR originated in a woman in her sixties who had recovered from COVID-19. The sample comprised PBMCs or T cells enriched from blood (not recorded which). CDR3 DNA: TGTGCCAGCAGCCCGACGGGACAGGGTAATGAAAAACTGTTTTTT. Protein: CASSPTGQGNEKLFF.